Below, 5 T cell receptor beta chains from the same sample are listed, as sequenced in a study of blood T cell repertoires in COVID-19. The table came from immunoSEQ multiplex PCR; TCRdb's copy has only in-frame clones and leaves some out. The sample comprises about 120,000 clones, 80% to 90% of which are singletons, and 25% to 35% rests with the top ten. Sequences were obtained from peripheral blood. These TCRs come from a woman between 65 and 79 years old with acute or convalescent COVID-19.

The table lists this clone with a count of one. The CDR3 sequence is CASSTANYGYTF. The CDR3 nucleotides read TGTGCCAGCAGTACAGCTAACTATGGCTACACCTTC. The chain links TRBV5-5 to TRBJ1-2; D is unresolved. The CDR3 is 12 amino acids. CDR1 SGHKS and CDR2 YYEKEE come from the germline V gene (reference sequence). With 5 bases removed from V and 0 bases from J, the gap between germline ends came to 5 bases. Complete variable domain (other parts from reference TRBV5-5 and TRBJ1-2): DAGVTQSPTHLIKTRGQQVTLRCSPISGHKSVSWYQQVLGQGPQFIFQYYEKEERGRGNFPDRFSARQFPNYSSELNVNALLLGDSALYLCASSTANYGYTFGSGTRLTVV.

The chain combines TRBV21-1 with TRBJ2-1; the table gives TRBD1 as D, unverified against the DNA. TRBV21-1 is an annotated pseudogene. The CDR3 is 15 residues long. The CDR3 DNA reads TGTGCCAGCAGCAATGGGACAGGGCTATACAATGAGCAGTTCTTC. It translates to CASSNGTGLYNEQFF.

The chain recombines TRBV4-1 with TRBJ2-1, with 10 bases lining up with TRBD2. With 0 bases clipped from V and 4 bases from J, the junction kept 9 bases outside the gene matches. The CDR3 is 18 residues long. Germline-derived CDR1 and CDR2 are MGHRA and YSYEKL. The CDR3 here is CASSQDRSTSGAYNEQFF. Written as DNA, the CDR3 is TGCGCCAGCAGCCAAGATCGATCTACTAGCGGGGCTTACAATGAGCAGTTCTTC.

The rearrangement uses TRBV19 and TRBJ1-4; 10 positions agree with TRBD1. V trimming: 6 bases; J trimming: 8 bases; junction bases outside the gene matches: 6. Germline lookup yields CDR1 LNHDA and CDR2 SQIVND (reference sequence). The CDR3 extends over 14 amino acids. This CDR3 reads CASSPTGGVEKLFF. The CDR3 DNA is TGTGCCAGTAGCCCGACAGGGGGCGTGGAAAAACTGTTTTTT.

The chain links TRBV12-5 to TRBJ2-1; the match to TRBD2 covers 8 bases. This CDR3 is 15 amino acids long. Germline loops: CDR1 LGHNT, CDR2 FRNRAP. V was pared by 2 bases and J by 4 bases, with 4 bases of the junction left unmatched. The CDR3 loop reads CASGLFRGGYNEQFF. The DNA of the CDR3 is TGTGCTAGTGGTTTGTTCCGGGGGGGTTACAATGAGCAGTTCTTC.